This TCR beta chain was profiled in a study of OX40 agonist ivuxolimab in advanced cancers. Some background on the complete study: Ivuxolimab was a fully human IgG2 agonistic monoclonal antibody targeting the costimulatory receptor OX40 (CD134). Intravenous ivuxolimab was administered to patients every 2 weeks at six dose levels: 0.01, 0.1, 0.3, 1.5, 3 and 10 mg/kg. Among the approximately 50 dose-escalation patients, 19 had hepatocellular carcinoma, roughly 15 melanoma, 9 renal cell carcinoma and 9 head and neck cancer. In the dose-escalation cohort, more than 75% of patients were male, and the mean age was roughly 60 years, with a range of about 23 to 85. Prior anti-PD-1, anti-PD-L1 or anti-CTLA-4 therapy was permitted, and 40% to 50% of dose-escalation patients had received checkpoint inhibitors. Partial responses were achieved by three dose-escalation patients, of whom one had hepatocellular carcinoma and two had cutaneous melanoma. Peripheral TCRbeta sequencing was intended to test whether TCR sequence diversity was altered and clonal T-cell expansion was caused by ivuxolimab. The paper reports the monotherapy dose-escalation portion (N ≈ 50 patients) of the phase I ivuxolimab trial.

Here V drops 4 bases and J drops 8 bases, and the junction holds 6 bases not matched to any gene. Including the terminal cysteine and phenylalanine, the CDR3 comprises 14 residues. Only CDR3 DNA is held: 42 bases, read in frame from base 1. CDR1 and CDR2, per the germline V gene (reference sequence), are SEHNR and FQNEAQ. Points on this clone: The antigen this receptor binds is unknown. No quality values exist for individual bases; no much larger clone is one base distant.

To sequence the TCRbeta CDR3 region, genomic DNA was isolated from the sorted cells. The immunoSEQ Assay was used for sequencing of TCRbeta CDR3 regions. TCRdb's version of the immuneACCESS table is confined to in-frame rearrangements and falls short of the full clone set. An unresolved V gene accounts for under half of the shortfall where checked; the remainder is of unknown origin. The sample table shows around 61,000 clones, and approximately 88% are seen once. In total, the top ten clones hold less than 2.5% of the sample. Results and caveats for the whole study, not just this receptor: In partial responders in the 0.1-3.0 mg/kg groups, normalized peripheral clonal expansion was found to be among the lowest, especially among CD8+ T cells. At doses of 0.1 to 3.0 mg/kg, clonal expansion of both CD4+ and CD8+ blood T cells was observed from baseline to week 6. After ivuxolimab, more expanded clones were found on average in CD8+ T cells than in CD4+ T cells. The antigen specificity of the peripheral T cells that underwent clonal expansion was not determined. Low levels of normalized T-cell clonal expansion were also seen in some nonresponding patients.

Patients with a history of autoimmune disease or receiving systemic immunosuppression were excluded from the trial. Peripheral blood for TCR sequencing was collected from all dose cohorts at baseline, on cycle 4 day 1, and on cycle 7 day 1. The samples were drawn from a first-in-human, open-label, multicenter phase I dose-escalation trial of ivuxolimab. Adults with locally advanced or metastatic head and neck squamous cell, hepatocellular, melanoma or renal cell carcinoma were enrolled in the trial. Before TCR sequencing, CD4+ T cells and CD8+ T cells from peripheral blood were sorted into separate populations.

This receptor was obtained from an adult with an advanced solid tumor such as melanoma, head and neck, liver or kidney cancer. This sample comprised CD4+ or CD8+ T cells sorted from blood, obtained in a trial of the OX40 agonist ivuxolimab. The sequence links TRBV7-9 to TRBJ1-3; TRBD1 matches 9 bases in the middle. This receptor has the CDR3 CASSYRGQADTIYF. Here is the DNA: TGTGCCAGCAGCTACAGGGGGCAAGCTGACACCATATATTTT.